The source of this T cell receptor (beta chain) is a study of a mutant IDH1 vaccine in newly diagnosed glioma. Looking at the study overall: The initiation of vaccination occurred 4-6 weeks after radiotherapy alone, or with temozolomide cycles. Treated patients showed a male proportion of 62.5%, a female proportion of approximately 38%, and a mean age of around 40 years.

V lost 1 base, J lost 5 bases, and 9 bases stayed unmatched. The germline V gene encodes CDR1 WNHNN and CDR2 SYGVQD (reference sequence). The length of the CDR3 is 16 residues. Only in-frame clones appear in the TCRdb table, and some are missing; sequencing was by immunoSEQ multiplex PCR. The table has 52,000 or so clones, approximately 78% seen once. Time point meaning: week 23, last vaccination. Each vaccine dose was 300 ug of mutant IDH1 20-mer peptide, with topical imiquimod. This clone occurred once. Antigen specificity is unknown. The sequencing here drew on PBMCs, taken from a glioma patient whose treatment included an IDH1 peptide vaccine. The chain employs TRBV10-1 and TRBJ2-7; 9 bases match TRBD2. The receptor was derived from a woman aged 40 to 50 with glioma. Some clones in this sample may be carry-over from other donors' samples. CDR3 bases: TGCGCCAGCAGTGAGTGCGGTAGCGGGAGAACTCACGAGCAGTACTTC. As protein: CASSECGSGRTHEQYF.